This T cell receptor beta chain was profiled in a study of T cells in Graves' hyperthyroidism and ophthalmopathy. Exclusion criteria comprised uncontrolled infection, other autoimmune disease, pregnancy or lactation. Thyroid ultrasound, orbital computed tomography, clinical symptoms, and serum thyroxine and TRAb underpinned diagnoses. Of note for this clonotype: Its matching antigen is unknown.

There were TCR beta CDR3 regions amplified from RNA transcripts. First-round RT-PCR with HTBI primers amplified the TCR CDR3 region. MiXCR was run by TCRdb on the multiplex PCR reads, yielding one entry per CDR3 protein. The table lists 530,000 or so distinct CDR3 sequences, 40% to 55% of them singletons. V lost 2 bases to trimming and J lost 7 bases, with 9 bases between them. In germline, CDR1 is SGHVT, CDR2 SQSDAQ. This CDR3 is 12 amino acids long. Points from the study as a whole: A 13 V-J signature model discriminated ophthalmopathy versus stable hyperthyroidism.

The chain employs TRBV7-4 and TRBJ2-7; D unclear. Specimen: peripheral blood or thyroid tissue (not recorded which). The sequence was collected from a woman between 18 and 30 years old with Graves' hyperthyroidism. In nucleotides, the CDR3 is TGTGCCAGCAGCTTATCTTGGGATGAGCAGTACTTC. Translated, it gives CASSLSWDEQYF.